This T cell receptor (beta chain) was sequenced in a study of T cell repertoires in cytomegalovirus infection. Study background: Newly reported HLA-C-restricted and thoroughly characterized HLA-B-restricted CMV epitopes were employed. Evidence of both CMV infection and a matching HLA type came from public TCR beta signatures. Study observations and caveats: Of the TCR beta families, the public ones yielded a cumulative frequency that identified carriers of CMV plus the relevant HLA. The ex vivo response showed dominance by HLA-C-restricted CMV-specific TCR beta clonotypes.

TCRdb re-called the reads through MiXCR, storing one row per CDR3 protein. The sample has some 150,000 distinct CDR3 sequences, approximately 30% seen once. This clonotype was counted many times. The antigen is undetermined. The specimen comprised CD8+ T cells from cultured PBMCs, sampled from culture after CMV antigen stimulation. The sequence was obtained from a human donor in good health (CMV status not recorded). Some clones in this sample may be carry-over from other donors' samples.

The CDR3 region is CASSLISSYNEQFF. CDR3 DNA sequence: TGTGCCAGCAGCTTAATTAGCTCCTACAATGAGCAGTTCTTC. The chain carries TRBV11-2 and TRBJ2-1; D gene unclear. The V and J ends lost 2 bases and 0 bases respectively, with 5 bases between them. This CDR3 is 14 amino acids long. Germline V gives CDR1 SGHAT, CDR2 FQNNGV.